Listed here are 19 T cell receptor beta chains from one sample, sequenced in a study of shared clonotypes between healthy human individuals. Assay used: immunoSEQ multiplex PCR; TCRdb lists only in-frame clones, some missing. Here the sample spans approximately 2.3 million clones, more than 80% being singletons. Sequencing used naive CD4+ T cells from PBMCs. The subset: CD45RA+ positively selected. These receptors came from a man between 18 and 29 years old in good health. Some clones in this sample may be carry-over from other donors' samples.

The CDR3 DNA follows: TGTGCCAGCTCACCGGGGCCCGGCGAGCAGTACTTC. Amino acids: CASSPGPGEQYF. The V gene is TRBV18, the J gene TRBJ2-7; D perhaps matches TRBD1 (5 bases). This CDR3 comprises 12 residues. CDR1 and CDR2 from the germline V gene are KGHSH and LQKENI. Trimming stripped 3 bases from V and 6 bases from J, with 9 bases between.

The chain links TRBV2 to TRBJ2-7, with TRBD2 matching 9 bases. The CDR3 is 14 residues long. With V trimmed by 6 bases and J by 6 bases, 9 bases remained unmatched. CDR1 and CDR2 (germline): SNHLY, FYNNEI. The CDR3 coding sequence is TGTGCCAGCAGCGTCTTAGCGGGAGTCGGCGAGCAGTACTTC. Protein sequence: CASSVLAGVGEQYF.

This chain links TRBV29-1 with TRBJ2-7; the D is unclear. CDR1 and CDR2 (germline): SQVTM, ANQGSEA. This CDR3 comprises 13 residues. V was clipped by 1 base and J by 7 bases, with 14 bases between them. CDR3 in amino acids: CSVEGYPSMEQYF. CDR3 coding DNA: TGCAGCGTTGAAGGTTATCCCTCAATGGAGCAGTACTTC.

This clone was observed a few times. Different DNA sequences within this sample yield the same CDR3. This chain connects TRBV7-9 to TRBJ1-4; no firm D call. In germline, CDR1 is SEHNR, CDR2 FQNEAQ (reference sequence). There are 13 residues in the CDR3. Trimming took off 6 bases at V and 1 base at J, with 6 bases between the two ends. DNA of the CDR3: TGTGCCAGCAGGCGGGGAACTAATGAAAAACTGTTTTTT. It encodes CASRRGTNEKLFF.

The genes are TRBV14 and TRBJ1-3; D not resolved. The CDR3 extends over 13 amino acids. Germline V gives CDR1 SGHDN, CDR2 FVKESK. V was trimmed by 3 bases and J by 9 bases, leaving 12 bases between them. The CDR3 reads CASSQTRGGTIYF. The CDR3 nucleotides read TGTGCCAGCAGCCAGACCCGTGGCGGCACCATATATTTT.

V is TRBV7-6 and J is TRBJ1-2; D possibly corresponds to TRBD1 (5 bases). The CDR3 sequence is 15 residues long. Looked up from germline, CDR1 is SGHVS and CDR2 is FNYEAQ. The germline V and J ends were trimmed by 0 bases and 1 base, with 9 bases remaining between them. The CDR3, as DNA: TGTGCCAGCAGCTTAGCGGTCAGGGATAACTATGGCTACACCTTC. It is translated as CASSLAVRDNYGYTF.

The rearrangement uses TRBV10-3 and TRBJ2-7, with 7 bases identical to TRBD2. The CDR3 length is 14 residues. Unmatched junction bases numbered 12, after V lost 7 bases and J lost 6 bases. Germline V gene data show CDR1 as ENHRY and CDR2 as SYGVKD. CDR3 loop: CAIMTGGRLIEQYF. CDR3 nucleotides: TGTGCCATCATGACCGGCGGGAGATTGATCGAGCAGTACTTC.

Comment on this clone: Other DNA sequences within the sample encode an identical CDR3. Here the CDR3 DNA reads TGTGCCAGCAGCTTAGCATGGACAGATACGCAGTATTTT. Its translation is CASSLAWTDTQYF. V and J are TRBV7-2 and TRBJ2-3; D uncertain. V was cut by 0 bases and J by 3 bases, with 4 bases left in between. CDR3 length: 13 residues. Germline V gives CDR1 SGHTA, CDR2 FQGNSA.

CDR3 sequence: CASSPRADTQYF. The CDR3 DNA sequence: TGCGCCAGCAGCCCGAGGGCAGATACGCAGTATTTT. The J gene is TRBJ2-3, the V gene TRBV5-1, with D tentatively TRBD2 (5 bases). The ends were cut back, 4 bases at V and 4 bases at J, with 7 bases in the middle. There are 12 residues in the CDR3. Germline CDR1 SGHRS, CDR2 YFSETQ.

The chain combines TRBV5-6 with TRBJ2-7; D could derive from TRBD1 or TRBD2 (5 bases each). The CDR3 runs to 18 residues. Per the germline V gene, CDR1 is SGHDT and CDR2 is YYEEEE. Trimming left V 1 base short and J 2 bases short, with 22 bases between. This chain's CDR3 is CASSLRDGFRWRPYEQYF. The DNA for the CDR3 is TGTGCCAGCAGCTTGCGGGACGGATTCCGCTGGCGCCCCTACGAGCAGTACTTC.

The chain links TRBV11-2 to TRBJ2-1; 10 nucleotides match TRBD1. The J segment lost 7 bases and the V segment lost 4 bases, leaving 10 bases of the junction unmatched. Germline CDR1 reads SGHAT; CDR2 reads FQNNGV. The CDR3 contains 16 residues. This chain's CDR3 is CASSSQDRGSYNEQFF. CDR3 coding DNA: TGTGCCAGCAGCTCCCAGGACAGGGGGAGTTATAATGAGCAGTTCTTC.

The rearrangement links TRBV19 to TRBJ1-2; TRBD1 agrees at 7 bases. V trimming: 7 bases; J trimming: 3 bases; junction bases outside the gene matches: 5. This CDR3 contains 13 residues. The germline gives CDR1 LNHDA, CDR2 SQIVND (reference sequence). CDR3 amino acids: CASNLRGYYGYTF. The CDR3, as DNA: TGTGCCAGTAATCTCAGGGGGTACTATGGCTACACCTTC.

The chain has TRBV5-1 and TRBJ1-1; possible D gene TRBD1, 5 bases. CDR3 length equals 15 residues. V was shortened by 4 bases and J by 0 bases, with 13 bases between the two germline ends. The V gene's germline CDR1 is SGHRS and CDR2 YFSETQ. CDR3 sequence reads: CASSPRGPMNTEAFF. Written as DNA, the CDR3 is TGCGCCAGCAGCCCCCGGGGCCCAATGAACACTGAAGCTTTCTTT.

The CDR3 loop is CASSDISGRRYNEQFF. The CDR3 nucleotides are TGTGCCAGCAGTGACATCTCCGGACGAAGATACAATGAGCAGTTCTTC. The rearrangement links TRBV6-1 to TRBJ2-1; D is uncertain. Trimming shortened V by 3 bases and J by 4 bases, and 16 bases separated the two germline ends. Looked up from germline, CDR1 is MNHNS and CDR2 is SASEGT. This CDR3 contains 16 residues.

In its sample, this clone was seen once. This sequence joins TRBV30 and TRBJ1-5, with 8 bases identical to TRBD1. The trim removed 1 base at V and 6 bases at J, leaving 5 bases unmatched. In germline, CDR1 is GTSNPN, CDR2 SVGIG (reference sequence). CDR3 length: 14 amino acids. The CDR3 loop is CAWSAGGGSQPQHF. In DNA, the CDR3 is TGTGCCTGGAGTGCAGGGGGCGGGAGTCAGCCCCAGCATTTT.

This chain connects TRBV28 to TRBJ1-4; the D is unclear. Trimming cost V 2 bases and J 0 bases, with 16 bases left between them. Germline V gene sequence: CDR1 MDHEN, CDR2 SYDVKM. This CDR3 comprises 18 residues. CDR3 sequence (DNA): TGTGCCAGCAGTTTAGCAGCAAAAGGTTTTGCAACTAATGAAAAACTGTTTTTT. Amino acid sequence: CASSLAAKGFATNEKLFF.

The J gene is TRBJ2-2, the V gene TRBV7-9; no reliable D call. CDR1 SEHNR and CDR2 FQNEAQ come from the germline V gene (reference sequence). Trimming removed 8 bases from V and 1 base from J, with 17 bases in between. The CDR3 is made up of 16 amino acids. In nucleotides, the CDR3 is TGTGCCAGCGTCTTACTCCTAGGCGGGAACACCGGGGAGCTGTTTTTT. It is translated as CASVLLLGGNTGELFF.

V usage is TRBV30 and J usage is TRBJ1-4; D unclear. V was cut by 5 bases and J by 3 bases, with 16 bases left in between. Germline CDR1 and CDR2: GTSNPN and SVGIG (reference sequence). The CDR3 covers 15 residues. The CDR3 DNA reads as TGTGCCTGGTCATCCAACCACAGCCCTAATGAAAAACTGTTTTTT. Translated: CAWSSNHSPNEKLFF.

This chain links TRBV7-2 with TRBJ1-1, with 9 positions matching TRBD1. The ends lost 5 bases at V and 10 bases at J; junction bases unmatched: 5. The CDR3 covers 12 residues. Germline lookup yields CDR1 SGHTA and CDR2 FQGNSA. CDR3 protein: CASSLQGARAFF. The CDR3 nucleotides are TGTGCCAGCAGCCTACAGGGGGCGCGAGCTTTCTTT.